This TCR beta chain was documented in a study of cytomegalovirus exposure and HLA in healthy donors listed by TCRdb under 2017. With respect to the entire study: The 500 to 800 repertoires of the first cohort and the 95 to 150 validation repertoires were produced on the same platform, according to a later analysis. The study aimed to test whether cataloging public T cell receptors could reveal signatures of past pathogen exposure. Besides the first cohort of about 730 subjects, a separate validation cohort made up of roughly 120 different subjects was used. To predict cytomegalovirus infection status, the study brought together high-throughput TCR immunosequencing, statistical association of individual TCRs with disease status, and machine learning. Summary of the overall study and its limitations: The study listed approximately 150 TCR beta chains as associated with cytomegalovirus. A later analysis found that TCRs clustered in the first cohort also tended to co-occur in the roughly 110 validation repertoires, with just under 95% of cluster scores above 0. Most TCR sequences were seen in very few donors, while some public TCRs were found in many individuals. According to the authors, the approach could potentially be generalized to other disease states and immunological phenotypes. In vitro tests confirmed that three of the cytomegalovirus-associated TCR beta chains recognize cytomegalovirus antigens. The classifier was reported to diagnose cytomegalovirus status with high specificity and sensitivity in both the original and validation cohorts. All 120 or so repertoires were used to score co-occurrence in the validation cohort in a later analysis, because that analysis had no HLA typing for the cohort.

Worth noting for this clone: Its antigen is not yet known. Base quality data are lacking; no much larger clone is found one base away.

Donors formed part of the validation cohort, which comprised fewer than 150 subjects and was distinct from the first cohort of 550 to 850 subjects. The trim is 5 bases for V and 2 bases for J, with a gap of 14 bases between the germline ends. Spanning cysteine to phenylalanine, the CDR3 consists of 15 amino acids. The retained sequence is limited to the CDR3, 45 bases, with the frame set at the first base. CDR1 and CDR2 are read off the germline V gene (reference sequence) as LNHNV and YYDKDF. The library was prepared using the immunoSEQ multiplex PCR assay. Regarding the original processing steps: A statistical classification framework was built to diagnose cytomegalovirus status from the catalog of TCR beta chain sequences. TCRdb re-hosts the immuneACCESS table, in-frame sequences only. Its copies lack some clones; in the studies checked, an unresolved V gene accounts for under half of them, and the cause for the rest is not known. V and J calls and clone size are those listed in that table; D and trimming were worked out from the DNA. The sample includes roughly 310,000 clones, with approximately 88% observed a single time. Together, the top ten hold around 0.91% of the sample.

The material sequenced was PBMCs. The chain is made from TRBV15 and TRBJ2-3; the D segment could be TRBD2, given 6 matching bases. This receptor was obtained from a young man in good health and CMV-seronegative. The nucleotide sequence is TGTGCCACCAGCGGTCCCGGGACTTCCACAGATACGCAGTATTTT. This sequence encodes CATSGPGTSTDTQYF. Here the CDR3 is joined to the reference TRBV15 and TRBJ2-3 genes, and the full variable domain is: DAMVIQNPRYQVTQFGKPVTLSCSQTLNHNVMYWYQQKSSQAPKLLFHYYDKDFNNEADTPDNFQSRRPNTSFCFLDIRSPGLGDTAMYLCATSGPGTSTDTQYFGPGTRLTVL.